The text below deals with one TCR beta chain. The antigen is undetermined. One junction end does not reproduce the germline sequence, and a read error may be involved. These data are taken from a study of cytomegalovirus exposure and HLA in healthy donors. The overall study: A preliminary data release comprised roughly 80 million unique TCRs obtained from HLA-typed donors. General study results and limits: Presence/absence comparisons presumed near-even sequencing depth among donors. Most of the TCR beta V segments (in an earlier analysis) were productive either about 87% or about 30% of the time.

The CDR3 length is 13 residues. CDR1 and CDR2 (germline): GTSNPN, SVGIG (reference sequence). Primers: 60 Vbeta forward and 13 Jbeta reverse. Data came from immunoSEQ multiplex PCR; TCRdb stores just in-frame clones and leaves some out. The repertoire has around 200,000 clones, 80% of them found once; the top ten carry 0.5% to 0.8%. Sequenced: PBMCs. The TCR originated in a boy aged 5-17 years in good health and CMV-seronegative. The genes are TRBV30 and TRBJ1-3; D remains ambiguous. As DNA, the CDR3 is TGTGCCTGGAGTGTAGAGGCGGGAACCACCATATATTTT. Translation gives CAWSVEAGTTIYF.